Following are 11 T cell receptor beta chains from one sample sequenced in a study of T cell repertoires in cytomegalovirus infection. Their antigens remain unidentified. From the reads, TCRdb called clonotypes with MiXCR, one entry per CDR3 protein. The table includes some 560,000 distinct CDR3 sequences, 40% detected once. The sample here was cultured PBMCs, taken from culture after CMV antigen stimulation. The source of these receptors is a human donor in good health (CMV status not recorded). Some clones in this sample may be carry-over from other donors' samples.

The J gene is TRBJ1-1, the V gene TRBV28; D is possibly TRBD1 (5 bases). V gave up 4 bases and J gave up 6 bases, with 18 bases separating them. The CDR3 has 15 amino acids. Germline values: CDR1 MDHEN, CDR2 SYDVKM. The DNA of the CDR3 is TGTGCCAGCAGTTCCCAGTTCCGGCAGGGTCCTGAAGCTTTCTTT. Protein sequence: CASSSQFRQGPEAFF.

This chain uses TRBV6-2 or TRBV6-3 with TRBJ1-1; 7 bases match TRBD1. Germline-derived CDR1 and CDR2 are MNHEY and SVGEGT. V trimming: 2 bases; J trimming: 0 bases; junction bases outside the gene matches: 3. This CDR3 region has 15 residues. The CDR3 spells CASSYPGQLNTEAFF. The CDR3 nucleotides are TGTGCCAGCAGTTACCCGGGACAGTTGAACACTGAAGCTTTCTTT.

The sample holds many counts of this clonotype. The chain is built from TRBV11-1 and TRBJ2-5, with a tentative D call TRBD2 (6 bases). V was cut by 5 bases and J by 7 bases, with 20 bases left in between. CDR1 is SGHAT, CDR2 FQDESV, per germline (reference sequence). The CDR3 has 15 residues. Here the CDR3 DNA reads TGTGCCAGCAGCCGAACTGCGGGGCCCCAGGGGACCCAGTACTTC. It encodes CASSRTAGPQGTQYF.

V is TRBV6-1 and J is TRBJ2-1; TRBD2 agrees at 10 bases. CDR3 length: 15 amino acids. V lost 7 bases, J lost 6 bases, and 9 bases stayed unmatched. Germline V lookup: CDR1 MNHNS, CDR2 SASEGT. As DNA, the CDR3 is TGTGCCAGCACCAACAGCGGGGGGGCCGCCAATGAGCAGTTCTTC. Translation: CASTNSGGAANEQFF.

This clonotype was seen only a few times. V is TRBV7-2 and J is TRBJ2-7; 8 nucleotides line up with TRBD2. Germline assignment: CDR1 SGHTA and CDR2 FQGNSA. J was trimmed by 1 base and V by 5 bases; bases with no gene match: 7. This CDR3 has 15 residues. CDR3: CASSPELAASYEQYF. The CDR3 nucleotides are TGTGCCAGCAGCCCAGAACTAGCGGCTTCCTACGAGCAGTACTTC. The full variable domain, in which reference TRBV7-2 and TRBJ2-7 provide the parts outside the CDR3, is GAGVSQSPSNKVTEKGKDVELRCDPISGHTALYWYRQSLGQGLEFLIYFQGNSAPDKSGLPSDRFSAERTGGSVSTLTIQRTQQEDSAVYLCASSPELAASYEQYFGPGTRLTVT.

The sample holds a few counts of this clonotype. This rearrangement joins TRBV7-9 to TRBJ1-4, with a tentative D call TRBD1 (6 bases). The CDR3 is 16 residues long. Trimming left V 5 bases short and J 0 bases short, with 13 bases between. Germline-derived CDR1 and CDR2 are SEHNR and FQNEAQ (reference sequence). The chain's CDR3 is CASSTPGAATNEKLFF. CDR3 in DNA: TGTGCCAGCAGCACCCCGGGGGCCGCAACTAATGAAAAACTGTTTTTT.

This chain connects TRBV4-3 to TRBJ1-6, with D uncertain. V lost 0 bases to trimming and J lost 7 bases, with 7 bases between them. CDR1 and CDR2 (germline): LGHNA, YSLEER. This CDR3 comprises 14 residues. Here the CDR3 reads CASSQEPLNSPLHF. In DNA, the CDR3 is TGCGCCAGCAGCCAAGAGCCCTTAAATTCACCCCTCCACTTT.

This clonotype came up once. The gene calls are TRBV20-1 and TRBJ2-5; D is ambiguous. Germline-derived CDR1 and CDR2 are DFQATT and SNEGSKA (reference sequence). The CDR3 loop spans 12 amino acids. Trimming left V 5 bases short and J 6 bases short, with 13 bases between. CDR3 sequence reads: CSAPPPGQTQYF. CDR3 sequence (DNA): TGCAGTGCTCCACCCCCCGGGCAGACCCAGTACTTC.

This clonotype was recorded many times. This chain connects TRBV7-2 to TRBJ1-6; D call uncertain. Germline CDR1 and CDR2: SGHTA and FQGNSA. Trimming shortened V by 7 bases and J by 6 bases, and 19 bases separated the two germline ends. The CDR3 is 16 residues long. The CDR3, as DNA: TGTGCCAGCAACTTGATGGGAGGGTCCGGTAATTCACCCCTCCACTTT. Encoded protein: CASNLMGGSGNSPLHF.

This clonotype was recorded a few times. The rearrangement joins TRBV7-6 to TRBJ2-7; 10 bases are shared with TRBD2. Germline loops: CDR1 SGHVS, CDR2 FNYEAQ. The CDR3 is 16 amino acids. After removal of 4 bases from V and 1 base from J, the junction contained 7 bases not matched to a gene. The chain's CDR3 is CASSSNSGGRSYEQYF. The CDR3 DNA is TGTGCCAGCAGCTCGAATAGCGGGGGGAGGTCCTACGAGCAGTACTTC.

CDR3 in amino acids: CASSLAGGIGETQYF. The DNA for the CDR3 is TGCGCCAGCAGCTTGGCGGGGGGAATTGGAGAGACCCAGTACTTC. This chain uses TRBV5-1 with TRBJ2-5, with 7 bases that match TRBD2. V was pared by 0 bases and J by 4 bases, with 6 bases of the junction left unmatched. The germline gives CDR1 SGHRS, CDR2 YFSETQ. The CDR3 runs to 15 residues.